These 21 T cell receptor beta chains were all obtained from the same sample, sequenced in a study of molecular identifiers for immune sequencing clone quantification. TCRdb reprocessed the PCR reads with MiXCR, giving one entry per CDR3 protein. In the table there are around 470,000 distinct CDR3 sequences, about 26% of which are singletons. The sequenced sample consisted of naive CD8+ T cells from blood, with Jurkat cell RNA spiked in. Described subset: FACS-sorted CD8+CD4-CCR7+CD45RA+ naive T cells. The receptors here all came from a human donor in good health. Some libraries in this study had Jurkat cell RNA spiked in.

This clonotype was seen at least ten times. This chain uses TRBV29-1 with TRBJ2-1; TRBD1 agrees at 11 bases. The CDR3 covers 14 residues. Germline CDR1 and CDR2: SQVTM and ANQGSEA. Trimming took 4 bases from V and 8 from J; bases not matched to a gene: 7. The CDR3 spells CSVVGQGAEDEQFF. The CDR3 coding sequence is TGCAGCGTTGTCGGACAGGGGGCTGAGGATGAGCAGTTCTTC.

In the case of this clonotype: This clone may be a read error of a much larger clone one base away. This chain links TRBV5-1 with TRBJ2-7, with D maybe TRBD1 (6 bases). The CDR3 totals 14 residues. Per the germline V gene, CDR1 is SGHRS and CDR2 is YFSETQ. The V end lost 3 bases, the J end lost 3 bases, and 13 bases lay between the germline ends. CDR3 in DNA: TGCGCCAGCAGCTCCTGGGCAGGGGTCTACGAGCAGTACTTC. It yields the protein CASSSWAGVYEQYF.

This clonotype showed up many times. The V and J genes are TRBV12-3 or TRBV12-4 and TRBJ1-1; possibly TRBD1 for D (6 bases). The V end was cut by 5 bases, the J end by 7 bases, with 11 bases between. The CDR3 contains 12 residues. This CDR3 reads CASSINRVEAFF. As DNA, the CDR3 is TGTGCCAGCAGTATTAACAGGGTTGAAGCTTTCTTT.

Comments on this clonotype: Being one base from a much bigger clone, this may be a read error. The chain links TRBV11-2 to TRBJ2-7; D not certain. Deletions cut 0 bases from V and 7 bases from J, with 10 bases between. The length of the CDR3 is 13 residues. Germline V gene sequence: CDR1 SGHAT, CDR2 FQNNGV. The CDR3 sequence: CASSLEGPTEQYF. CDR3 sequence (DNA): TGTGCCAGCAGCTTAGAGGGCCCCACGGAGCAGTACTTC.

The V gene is TRBV19, the J gene TRBJ2-7, with 9 positions matching TRBD2. J was trimmed by 2 bases and V by 3 bases; bases with no gene match: 2. There are 14 residues in the CDR3. The germline gives CDR1 LNHDA, CDR2 SQIVND (reference sequence). The CDR3 region is CASSISSGTYEQYF. CDR3 sequence (DNA): TGTGCCAGTAGTATCTCTAGCGGGACCTACGAGCAGTACTTC.

The chain joins TRBV9 to TRBJ2-1; 8 bases fit TRBD2. Germline CDR1 reads SGDLS; CDR2 reads YYNGEE. This CDR3 has 17 amino acids. V gave up 1 base and J gave up 4 bases; unmatched junction bases: 10. The DNA for the CDR3 is TGTGCCAGCAGCGTACGAGGCGGGAGGCCCCTTTACAATGAGCAGTTCTTC. Protein sequence: CASSVRGGRPLYNEQFF.

On this clonotype itself: A read error may be the cause here, since a much bigger clone is one base away. The CDR3 reads CATSDAAYPDTQYF. The DNA for the CDR3 is TGTGCCACCAGTGACGCCGCATACCCAGATACGCAGTATTTT. The chain carries TRBV24-1 and TRBJ2-3, with unresolved D. In germline, CDR1 is KGHDR, CDR2 SFDVKD. The CDR3 covers 14 residues. The V gene lost 4 bases and the J gene lost 4 bases, with 11 bases spanning the gap.

This clonotype was seen a handful of times. The chain links TRBV14 to TRBJ1-2; D is unclear. From germline, CDR1 is SGHDN and CDR2 FVKESK. The CDR3 spans 13 residues. V lost 4 bases, J lost 2 bases, and 8 bases lay in between. CDR3 coding DNA: TGTGCCAGCAGCCCAAAACAGAACTATGGCTACACCTTC. Translating gives CASSPKQNYGYTF.

The sample holds a few counts of this clonotype. The chain joins TRBV12-5 to TRBJ1-1; weak D call: TRBD1 (6 bases). Germline V gives CDR1 LGHNT, CDR2 FRNRAP. V lost 2 bases, J lost 0 bases, and 13 bases lay in between. The CDR3 is 16 amino acids. CDR3 protein: CASGLLQGRVNTEAFF. CDR3 bases: TGTGCTAGTGGTTTGTTACAGGGCCGGGTGAACACTGAAGCTTTCTTT.

Details on this clonotype: A read error may be the cause here, since a much bigger clone is one base away. V gene TRBV7-2 combines with J gene TRBJ2-3; 13 bases fit TRBD2. Germline CDR1 and CDR2: SGHTA and FQGNSA. The CDR3 is 16 amino acids. CDR3 amino acids: CASSRPTSGRSDAQYF. CDR3 nucleotide sequence: TGTGCCAGCAGCCGCCCGACTAGCGGGAGGTCAGATGCGCAGTATTTT.

As concerns this clonotype: Just one base apart from a much larger clone, this may be a read error. The chain joins TRBV20-1 to TRBJ2-2, with D possibly TRBD1 on 9 matching bases. Between the trimmed V and J ends, which lost 7 bases and 5 bases, there was a span of 23 bases. Germline loops: CDR1 DFQATT, CDR2 SNEGSKA (reference sequence). The CDR3 contains 16 residues. CDR3 sequence reads: CSDWAGGQGYTGELFF. CDR3 bases: TGCAGTGATTGGGCGGGGGGACAGGGATATACCGGGGAGCTGTTTTTT.

This clonotype has a handful of counts. CDR3 DNA sequence: TGTGCCACCAGTGAGTCAAGTTTCAATCAGCCCCAGCATTTT. Its protein is CATSESSFNQPQHF. The V gene is TRBV24-1, the J gene TRBJ1-5, with D unresolved. Germline CDR1 is KGHDR and CDR2 is SFDVKD. This CDR3 is built from 14 residues. V was clipped by 4 bases and J by 3 bases, with 9 bases between them.

This clonotype has only a few counts. The rearrangement joins TRBV12-3 or TRBV12-4 to TRBJ2-7; possibly TRBD2 for D (6 bases). The V end lost 6 bases, the J end lost 2 bases, and 17 bases lay between the germline ends. This CDR3 has 15 residues. This chain's CDR3 is CASSSGGLFTYEQYF. CDR3 bases: TGTGCCAGCAGCTCTGGGGGACTGTTCACCTACGAGCAGTACTTC.

The chain recombines TRBV16 with TRBJ2-7; tentatively, D is TRBD2 (7 bases). Trimming left V 2 bases short and J 3 bases short, with 14 bases between. The CDR3 spans 15 residues. In germline, CDR1 is KGHSY, CDR2 FQNENV. The CDR3 sequence is CASSQVTGTIYEQYF. CDR3 coding DNA: TGTGCCAGCAGCCAAGTCACAGGGACTATCTACGAGCAGTACTTC.

In its sample, this clonotype was seen many times. The chain links TRBV23-1 to TRBJ2-3; TRBD1 matches 9 bases. TRBV23-1 is identified as an open reading frame with a role that is uncertain. This CDR3 is 18 amino acids long. With V trimmed by 0 bases and J by 4 bases, 11 bases remained unmatched. The CDR3 DNA follows: TGCGCCAGCAGTCAATCCCCTCCGGACAGGGGCGGGTCAGATACGCAGTATTTT. Its translation: CASSQSPPDRGGSDTQYF.

This clonotype has a count of ten or more. The chain recombines TRBV7-9 with TRBJ2-3; 9 positions agree with TRBD1. The ends lost 6 bases at V and 4 bases at J; junction bases unmatched: 11. The germline CDR1 and CDR2 sequences are SEHNR and FQNEAQ (reference sequence). The CDR3 has 16 amino acids. The CDR3 region has the DNA TGTGCCAGCAGTACATCAACAGGGGGCGGCGCAGATACGCAGTATTTT. It codes for CASSTSTGGGADTQYF. The full variable domain, its missing parts supplied by reference TRBV7-9 and TRBJ2-3, is DTGVSQNPRHKITKRGQNVTFRCDPISEHNRLYWYRQTLGQGPEFLTYFQNEAQLEKSRLLSDRFSAERPKGSFSTLEIQRTEQGDSAMYLCASSTSTGGGADTQYFGPGTRLTVL.

On this clonotype: Compared with germline, one end of the junction differs, possibly owing to a read error. The chain joins TRBV27 to TRBJ2-7; D is possibly TRBD2 (5 bases). Germline assignment: CDR1 MNHEY and CDR2 SMNVEV (reference sequence). The CDR3 extends over 13 amino acids. The CDR3 nucleotides read TGTGCCGGCAGCCCCGGACTTACCTACGAGCAGTACTTC. Its protein is CAGSPGLTYEQYF.

This clonotype has a count of ten or more. This chain joins TRBV11-2 and TRBJ1-1, with D unclear. This CDR3 comprises 14 residues. Trimming took off 2 bases at V and 5 bases at J, with 12 bases between the two ends. CDR1 and CDR2 (germline): SGHAT, FQNNGV. CDR3 residues: CASSLLWGETEAFF. The CDR3 DNA is TGTGCCAGCAGCTTATTGTGGGGTGAGACTGAAGCTTTCTTT.

J is TRBJ2-3 and V is TRBV7-6, with D possibly matching TRBD2 (6 bases). This CDR3 is built from 17 residues. CDR1 SGHVS and CDR2 FNYEAQ come from the germline V gene. V lost 4 bases and J lost 2, with 19 bases in between. Here the CDR3 reads CASSWKPSGTDTDTQYF. The CDR3 nucleotides read TGTGCCAGCAGCTGGAAACCGTCAGGGACTGACACAGATACGCAGTATTTT.

This clonotype has only a few counts. This chain uses TRBV7-9 with TRBJ2-7; tentatively, D is TRBD1 (5 bases). V lost 5 bases and J 5 bases, leaving 19 bases between the germline ends. Per germline, CDR1 SEHNR and CDR2 FQNEAQ (reference sequence). The CDR3 totals 15 residues. CDR3 loop: CASSPTSTGSDEQYF. The CDR3 nucleotides are TGTGCCAGCAGCCCCACCTCTACAGGTTCCGACGAGCAGTACTTC. Supplemented by reference TRBV7-9 and TRBJ2-7, the full variable domain reads DTGVSQNPRHKITKRGQNVTFRCDPISEHNRLYWYRQTLGQGPEFLTYFQNEAQLEKSRLLSDRFSAERPKGSFSTLEIQRTEQGDSAMYLCASSPTSTGSDEQYFGPGTRLTVT.

This clonotype has more than one count but fewer than ten. V and J are TRBV5-1 and TRBJ1-2; the match to TRBD1 covers 7 bases. Germline lookup yields CDR1 SGHRS and CDR2 YFSETQ. With 0 bases clipped from V and 5 bases from J, the junction kept 10 bases outside the gene matches. The CDR3 covers 16 residues. The CDR3 reads CASSLAGTDTSYGYTF. CDR3 nucleotide sequence: TGCGCCAGCAGCTTGGCCGGGACAGATACTTCTTATGGCTACACCTTC.